The count of the clone carrying this TCR beta chain is one. Its specificity is not known. Libraries were prepared by immunoSEQ multiplex PCR; TCRdb keeps only in-frame clonotypes and omits some of them. The sample consists of roughly 120,000 clones, more than 65% of them appearing once. This record belongs to a study of shared clonotypes between healthy human individuals. Whole-study results and caveats: Blood was the only sampled material, and tissue repertoires likely differ.

With CCR7-negative CD45RA+ TemRA cells, CD45RO+ cells were combined in CD8 memory. The CDR3 covers 17 residues. V gave up 3 bases and J gave up 0 bases, with 15 bases separating them. Germline-derived CDR1 and CDR2 are MNHNS and SASEGT. This chain connects TRBV6-1 to TRBJ1-3, with D perhaps TRBD1 (6 bases). The sample comprised memory CD8+ T cells sorted from blood. Subset specified: CD45RO+ cells pooled with CCR7-negative TemRA cells. This clonotype originated in a woman in her twenties or thirties in good health. This CDR3 is CASSDAPGAISGNTIYF. In DNA, the CDR3 is TGTGCCAGCAGTGACGCCCCGGGGGCTATCTCTGGAAACACCATATATTTT.